This T cell receptor beta chain was captured in a study of T-cell memory formation after mild COVID-19. Across the whole study: TCR clusters mostly belonged to single donors.

The study, taken as a whole, reports: From day 15 to 85, contracting clones were balanced between CD4 and CD8, whereas later expanders leaned toward CD4+. Certain responding clones were present in pre-infection memory, suggesting participation of cross-reactive memory.

Comments on this clonotype: Its antigen is unidentified.

TCRdb redid the calling of the 5' RACE reads with MiXCR, one entry per CDR3 protein. Of around 500,000 distinct CDR3 sequences in the sample, over 15% were seen once. The V end lost 5 bases, the J end lost 5 bases, and 13 bases lay between the germline ends. CDR3 length equals 14 residues. This TCR was sampled from an adult woman who had mild COVID-19 (a few samples of this study predate the infection). Cell type and time point are not known. The gene calls are TRBV12-3 or TRBV12-4 and TRBJ1-5; unclear D gene. The sequencing sample was made of PBMCs or a T cell subset sorted from them (not recorded which). Written as DNA, the CDR3 is TGTGCCAGCAGTCCGCCCGAAAACCATCAGCCCCAGCATTTT. This encodes CASSPPENHQPQHF.